The source of this T cell receptor beta chain is a study of human T cells and chemical hapten exposure. Background on the study: TCR yields differed between samples (mainly from small differences in pooled library volume). General observations from the study: There was no change with DPC sensitization in TCRs above 1 in 1000 frequency.

The CDR3 has 16 residues. V was clipped by 3 bases and J by 4 bases, with 13 bases between them. From germline, CDR1 is KGHSH and CDR2 LQKENI. This clonotype has ten or more counts. Its specificity is not known. The library labeled individual cDNA molecules by adding unique molecular identifiers to them. MiXCR, run by TCRdb on the RACE reads, gives a single entry per CDR3 protein. Here the sample spans 95,000 to 150,000 distinct CDR3 sequences, about 10% being singletons. As for time point: patch test 3, about 24 weeks after DPC sensitization. As to treatment: therapeutic diphenylcyclopropenone sensitization with weekly scalp DPC.

The receptor was derived from a woman aged 50 to 65 with alopecia areata. Some clones in this sample may be carry-over from other donors' samples. The chain has TRBV18 and TRBJ1-6; weak D call: TRBD1 (5 bases). Sequencing was performed on whole blood, taken in connection with sensitization to the hapten diphenylcyclopropenone (DPC). The CDR3, as DNA: TGTGCCAGCTCACCCCTCCCGGGGGATTATAATTCACCCCTCCACTTT. Translation: CASSPLPGDYNSPLHF.